A single sample is the source of the 23 T cell receptor beta chains below, sequenced in a study of blood T cell repertoires in COVID-19. Produced via immunoSEQ multiplex PCR; TCRdb's table is partial and in-frame only. This table holds over 150,000 clones, roughly 84% found once. Sample: peripheral blood. The receptors originated from a woman in her sixties with acute or convalescent COVID-19.

As to this clone: The junction does not match germline at one end; this may be a read error. This rearrangement joins TRBV19 to TRBJ2-7; no clear D. The CDR3 covers 14 residues. Germline loops: CDR1 LNHDA, CDR2 SQIVND (reference sequence). Written as DNA, the CDR3 is TGTGCCAGTAGTATGTCCACAACCTCCTCCGAGCAGTACTTC. This encodes CASSMSTTSSEQYF.

This chain links TRBV6-1 with TRBJ1-3, with D unclear. The CDR3 spans 15 residues. Germline CDR1 MNHNS, CDR2 SASEGT. Trimming removed 3 bases from V and 0 bases from J, with 9 bases in between. CDR3: CASSDQHNSGNTIYF. DNA for the CDR3: TGTGCCAGCAGTGATCAACATAACTCTGGAAACACCATATATTTT.

This chain links TRBV11-2 with TRBJ2-1; the D gene is possibly TRBD2 (7 bases). The CDR3 runs 17 residues. Trimming removed 2 bases from V and 10 bases from J, with 24 bases in between. Germline loops: CDR1 SGHAT, CDR2 FQNNGV. CDR3 in DNA: TGTGCCAGCAGCTTAAGCTGGTCTGGGGGGGCGGGATTCGAGCAGTTCTTC. This translates into CASSLSWSGGAGFEQFF.

This chain uses TRBV5-4 with TRBJ2-1; 7 positions match TRBD2. Germline V lookup: CDR1 SGHNT, CDR2 YYREEE (reference sequence). The CDR3 runs to 15 residues. The V segment lost 0 bases and the J segment 8 bases; nucleotides outside the gene matches: 8. CDR3 bases: TGTGCCAGCAGCTTGGTACCTGAAGCGGGGCATGAGCAGTTCTTC. As protein: CASSLVPEAGHEQFF. The full variable domain, rest sourced from reference TRBV5-4 and TRBJ2-1, is ETGVTQSPTHLIKTRGQQVTLRCSSQSGHNTVSWYQQALGQGPQFIFQYYREEENGRGNFPPRFSGLQFPNYSSELNVNALELDDSALYLCASSLVPEAGHEQFFGPGTRLTVL.

This clone is a singleton in its sample. The chain carries TRBV10-3 and TRBJ2-7; 9 nucleotides align to TRBD2. The germline gives CDR1 ENHRY, CDR2 SYGVKD. J lost 4 bases, V lost 3 bases, and 7 bases had no gene match. CDR3 size: 15 residues. For the CDR3, the DNA is TGTGCCATCAGTGAAGCGGCGGGGGGGCAGTACGAGCAGTACTTC. This sequence encodes CAISEAAGGQYEQYF.

V and J are TRBV11-3 and TRBJ1-1; TRBD1 matches at 8 bases. The V gene end was trimmed by 5 bases and the J gene end by 3 bases; junction bases not matched to a gene: 8. CDR3 size: 15 residues. Germline CDR1 and CDR2: SGHNT and YENEEA. The CDR3 spells CASSPGADRDTEAFF. The CDR3 DNA sequence: TGTGCCAGCAGCCCCGGGGCGGACAGGGACACTGAAGCTTTCTTT.

This clone has only a few counts. This sequence joins TRBV6-5 and TRBJ1-1, with D possibly being TRBD1 (5 bases). V was trimmed by 7 bases and J by 1 base, leaving 13 bases between them. Germline values: CDR1 MNHEY, CDR2 SVGAGI. The CDR3 extends over 14 amino acids. For the CDR3, the DNA is TGTGCCAGCAAAAGGGGTACAGGGAACACTGAAGCTTTCTTT. Translating it yields CASKRGTGNTEAFF.

The gene calls are TRBV9 and TRBJ1-2; D call uncertain. The germline gives CDR1 SGDLS, CDR2 YYNGEE. This CDR3 is built from 13 residues. Trimming stripped 0 bases from V and 2 bases from J, with 5 bases between. Here the CDR3 DNA reads TGTGCCAGCAGCGTAGGAGTGAACTATGGCTACACCTTC. Translating it yields CASSVGVNYGYTF.

The V and J genes are TRBV5-4 and TRBJ1-6, with D perhaps TRBD1 (5 bases). V was shortened by 3 bases and J by 7 bases, with 11 bases between the two germline ends. The CDR3 length is 14 residues. CDR1 is SGHNT and CDR2 is YYREEE in the germline V gene (reference sequence). The CDR3 is CASSSGLGNSPLHF. CDR3 sequence (DNA): TGTGCCAGCAGCTCAGGGCTTGGGAATTCACCCCTCCACTTT. Combining the CDR3 with reference TRBV5-4 and TRBJ1-6 gives the whole variable domain ETGVTQSPTHLIKTRGQQVTLRCSSQSGHNTVSWYQQALGQGPQFIFQYYREEENGRGNFPPRFSGLQFPNYSSELNVNALELDDSALYLCASSSGLGNSPLHFGNGTRLTVT.

The DNA of the CDR3 is TGTGCCACGGTCCGGGACAGGGGAGTGGGCTATGGCTACACCTTC. It codes for CATVRDRGVGYGYTF. The chain is built from TRBV6-6 and TRBJ1-2; 10 bases align to TRBD1. CDR3 size: 15 residues. The junction had 12 bases not matched to a gene; V was cut back by 10 bases and J by 4 bases. From germline, CDR1 is MNHNY and CDR2 SVGAGI (reference sequence).

This chain links TRBV10-3 with TRBJ2-2; 7 bases agree with TRBD1. The germline gives CDR1 ENHRY, CDR2 SYGVKD. V dropped 10 bases and J dropped 0; count of bases not matched to a gene: 8. The CDR3 has 15 residues. The DNA for the CDR3 is TGTGCCACCGAACCCGGACAGGCGAACACCGGGGAGCTGTTTTTT. Protein sequence: CATEPGQANTGELFF.

This clone came up once. The chain has TRBV5-4 and TRBJ2-3; 13 nucleotides agree with TRBD2. Unmatched junction bases numbered 15, after V lost 4 bases and J lost 7 bases. Germline values: CDR1 SGHNT, CDR2 YYREEE (reference sequence). The CDR3 runs to 18 residues. The CDR3 DNA reads as TGTGCCAGCAGCGGCGGACTAGCGGGGGCCGCCGGGAGAAATACGCAGTATTTT. Translated: CASSGGLAGAAGRNTQYF.

V is TRBV30 and J is TRBJ1-1; no clear D gene. CDR3 length equals 14 residues. The germline V and J ends were trimmed by 0 bases and 1 base, with 9 bases remaining between them. CDR1 GTSNPN and CDR2 SVGIG come from the germline V gene (reference sequence). The DNA of the CDR3 is TGTGCCTGGAGTGTACAGAAGCAGAACACTGAAGCTTTCTTT. It encodes CAWSVQKQNTEAFF.

This chain joins TRBV7-2 and TRBJ2-1; 9 positions match TRBD2. CDR1 and CDR2 (germline): SGHTA, FQGNSA. With V trimmed by 5 bases and J by 3 bases, 17 bases remained unmatched. CDR3 size: 19 residues. This CDR3 is CASSPRASGVDWVYNEQFF. The CDR3 coding sequence is TGTGCCAGCAGCCCCCGGGCTAGCGGGGTGGACTGGGTCTACAATGAGCAGTTCTTC.

The chain recombines TRBV28 with TRBJ2-7; maybe TRBD2 (6 bases). Trimming took off 4 bases at V and 0 bases at J, with 22 bases between the two ends. The CDR3 is 18 amino acids. Germline V gene sequence: CDR1 MDHEN, CDR2 SYDVKM. The CDR3 nucleotides are TGTGCCAGCAGTTCCGTCGGGGGAGAGGGCTTTTTCTCCTACGAGCAGTACTTC. Amino acid sequence: CASSSVGGEGFFSYEQYF.

The chain has TRBV6-1 and TRBJ1-2; D unclear. With 3 bases removed from V and 2 bases from J, the gap between germline ends came to 7 bases. Germline CDR1 is MNHNS and CDR2 is SASEGT. The CDR3 sequence is 13 residues long. The CDR3 nucleotides are TGTGCCAGCAGTGATGTACAGAACTATGGCTACACCTTC. Amino acid sequence: CASSDVQNYGYTF.

This chain uses TRBV5-4 with TRBJ1-6; no firm D call. V lost 2 bases and J lost 9, with 18 bases in between. CDR1 is SGHNT and CDR2 is YYREEE in the germline V gene (reference sequence). This CDR3 contains 16 residues. The chain's CDR3 is CASSFDSGSSISPLHF. In nucleotides, the CDR3 is TGTGCCAGCAGCTTTGACTCGGGAAGCTCAATTTCACCCCTCCACTTT.

The J gene is TRBJ2-3, the V gene TRBV12-5; tentatively, D is TRBD2 (5 bases). Looked up from germline, CDR1 is LGHNT and CDR2 is FRNRAP. The germline V and J ends were trimmed by 3 bases and 2 bases, with 6 bases remaining between them. CDR3 size: 13 residues. In nucleotides, the CDR3 is TGTGCTAGTGGTTTCGGACTCACAGATACGCAGTATTTT. Protein sequence: CASGFGLTDTQYF. The full variable domain, in which reference TRBV12-5 and TRBJ2-3 provide the parts outside the CDR3, is DARVTQTPRHKVTEMGQEVTMRCQPILGHNTVFWYRQTMMQGLELLAYFRNRAPLDDSGMPKDRFSAEMPDATLATLKIQPSEPRDSAVYFCASGFGLTDTQYFGPGTRLTVL.

This sequence joins TRBV6-5 and TRBJ1-1; D perhaps matches TRBD1 (6 bases). CDR1 MNHEY and CDR2 SVGAGI come from the germline V gene. The CDR3 contains 13 residues. Trimming removed 5 bases from V and 6 bases from J, with 13 bases in between. CDR3: CASSIPQGSEAFF. In nucleotides, the CDR3 is TGTGCCAGCAGTATCCCACAGGGTTCTGAAGCTTTCTTT.

CDR3 residues: CSVESGSVGTEAFF. DNA for the CDR3: TGCAGCGTTGAGTCGGGGTCCGTTGGCACTGAAGCTTTCTTT. This sequence joins TRBV29-1 and TRBJ1-1; no reliable D call. The CDR3 covers 14 residues. Germline CDR1 reads SQVTM; CDR2 reads ANQGSEA. The V gene lost 3 bases and the J gene lost 4 bases, with 15 bases spanning the gap.

The rearrangement uses TRBV6-6 and TRBJ1-3; tentatively, D is TRBD1 (5 bases). This CDR3 contains 16 residues. CDR1 is MNHNY, CDR2 SVGAGI, per germline (reference sequence). The V gene lost 6 bases and the J gene lost 1 base, with 16 bases spanning the gap. This CDR3 is CASRTLGGVSGNTIYF. The CDR3 DNA sequence: TGTGCCAGCAGGACCCTCGGGGGGGTTTCTGGAAACACCATATATTTT.

The rearrangement links TRBV5-1 to TRBJ2-2; D not resolved. CDR1 is SGHRS and CDR2 is YFSETQ in the germline V gene. This CDR3 is built from 12 residues. V was pared by 3 bases and J by 3 bases, with 3 bases between. The CDR3 DNA reads TGCGCCAGCAGCTCAGACACCGGGGAGCTGTTTTTT. Translated, it gives CASSSDTGELFF.

This chain links TRBV11-3 with TRBJ2-2; D unresolved. The V end lost 5 bases, the J end lost 7 bases, and 14 bases lay between the germline ends. Germline loops: CDR1 SGHNT, CDR2 YENEEA. The CDR3 is made up of 14 amino acids. The CDR3 region has the DNA TGTGCCAGCAGCCCGTTCACGGGTAGCGGGGAGCTGTTTTTT. Its protein is CASSPFTGSGELFF.